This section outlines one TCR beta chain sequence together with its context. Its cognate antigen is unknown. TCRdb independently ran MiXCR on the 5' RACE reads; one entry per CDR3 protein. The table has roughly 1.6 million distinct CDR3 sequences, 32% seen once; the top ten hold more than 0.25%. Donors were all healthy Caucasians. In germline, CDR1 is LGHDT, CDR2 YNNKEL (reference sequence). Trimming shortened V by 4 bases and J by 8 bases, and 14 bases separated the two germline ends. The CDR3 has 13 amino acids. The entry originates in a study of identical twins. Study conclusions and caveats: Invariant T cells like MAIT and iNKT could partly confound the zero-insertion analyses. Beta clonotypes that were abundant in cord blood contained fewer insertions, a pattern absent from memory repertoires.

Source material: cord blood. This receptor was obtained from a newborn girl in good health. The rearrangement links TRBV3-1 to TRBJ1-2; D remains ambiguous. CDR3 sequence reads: CASSRGRVGGYTF. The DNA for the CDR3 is TGTGCCAGCAGCCGGGGAAGGGTAGGGGGCTACACCTTC.